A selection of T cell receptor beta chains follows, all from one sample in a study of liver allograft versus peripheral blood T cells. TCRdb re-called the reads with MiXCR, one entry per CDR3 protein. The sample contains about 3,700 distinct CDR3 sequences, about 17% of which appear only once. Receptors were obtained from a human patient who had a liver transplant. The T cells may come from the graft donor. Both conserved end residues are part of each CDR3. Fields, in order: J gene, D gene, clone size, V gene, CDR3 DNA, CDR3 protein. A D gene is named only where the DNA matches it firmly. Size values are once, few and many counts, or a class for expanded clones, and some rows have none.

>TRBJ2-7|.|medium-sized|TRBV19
TGTGCCAGTAGTATAGATCAGACCGGATACGAGCAGTACTTC
CASSIDQTGYEQYF
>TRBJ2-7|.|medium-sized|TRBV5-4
TGTGCCAGCAGCTTGGCGGCAGGCTCCTACGAGCAGTACTTC
CASSLAAGSYEQYF
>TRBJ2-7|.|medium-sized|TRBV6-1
TGTGCCAGCAGCCATAGCTTGGACAGCTCCTACGAGCAGTACTTC
CASSHSLDSSYEQYF
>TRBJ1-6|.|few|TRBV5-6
TGTGCCAGCAGCTCCGCAGAAGCAACTTTTAATTCACCCCTCCACTTT
CASSSAEATFNSPLHF
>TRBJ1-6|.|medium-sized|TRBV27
TGTGCCAGCAGTTTATTTTCAGGATTCTATAATTCACCCCTCCACTTT
CASSLFSGFYNSPLHF
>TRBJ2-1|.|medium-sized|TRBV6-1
TGTGCCAGCAGTGATGAGGCGAATGAGCAGTTCTTC
CASSDEANEQFF
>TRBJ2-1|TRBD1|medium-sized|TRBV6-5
TGTGCCAGCAGTTACTCACAGGGGAACAATGAGCAGTTCTTC
CASSYSQGNNEQFF
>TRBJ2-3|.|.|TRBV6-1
TGTGCCAGCAGTGATTTCGAACGGGCTGGAGATACGCAGTATTTT
CASSDFERAGDTQYF
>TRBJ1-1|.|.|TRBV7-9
TGTGCCAGCAGCCCCGACGTGGACGGGTTCAGTACCGAAGCTTTCTTT
CASSPDVDGFSTEAFF
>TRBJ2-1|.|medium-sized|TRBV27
TGTGCCAGCAGCCGCAACAGGGAGCTGCTGGATGAGCAGTTCTTC
CASSRNRELLDEQFF
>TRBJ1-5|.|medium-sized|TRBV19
TGTGCCAGTAGTATTGAAACTGTGGTTAAACAGGGAAATATCTTGGCCCAGCATTTT
CASSIETVVKQGNILAQHF
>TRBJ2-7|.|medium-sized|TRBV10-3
TGTGCCATCAGTGAGCATCAACAGGCCTACGAGCAGTACTTC
CAISEHQQAYEQYF
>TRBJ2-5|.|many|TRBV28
TGTGCCAGCACCATTTCCCCAGTCAGTCAAGAGACCCAGTACTTC
CASTISPVSQETQYF
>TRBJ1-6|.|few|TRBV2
TGTGCCAGCAGTGATATATGGGACAATAATTCACCCCTCCACTTT
CASSDIWDNNSPLHF
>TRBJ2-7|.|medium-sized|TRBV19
TGTGCCAGTAGTCCCTTAGGAGGGAGTTCTCTCGAGCAGTACTTC
CASSPLGGSSLEQYF
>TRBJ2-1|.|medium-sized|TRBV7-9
TGTGCCAGCAGCTCCATCGACTACCCTCGCTACAATGAGCAGTTCTTC
CASSSIDYPRYNEQFF
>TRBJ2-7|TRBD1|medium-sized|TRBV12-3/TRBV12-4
TGTGCCAGCGGGGACAGTTTCAGCTCCTACGAGCAGTACTTC
CASGDSFSSYEQYF
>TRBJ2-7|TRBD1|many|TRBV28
TGTGCCAGCAGCTCCGGGACAGGCTTGTACGAGCAGTACTTC
CASSSGTGLYEQYF
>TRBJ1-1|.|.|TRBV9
TGTGCCAGCAGCGTAGGGGAAGGCGGCGATGTTTACACTGAAGCTTTCTTT
CASSVGEGGDVYTEAFF
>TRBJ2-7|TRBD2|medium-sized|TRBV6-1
TGTGCCAGCAGTGAAGAGGGACTAGCGGGGGTGGGAGAGCAGTACTTC
CASSEEGLAGVGEQYF
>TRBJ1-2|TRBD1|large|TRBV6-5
TGTGCCAGCAGTTATCTACCGGGACAGCGGAGTGGCTACACCTTC
CASSYLPGQRSGYTF
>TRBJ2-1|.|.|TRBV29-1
TGCAGCGTTGTTGGCAGCGAAAGGGGTGGCTCCTACAATGAGCAGTTCTTC
CSVVGSERGGSYNEQFF
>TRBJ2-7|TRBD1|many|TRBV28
TGTGCCAGCAGTTTACTGACAGGGTCCTACGAGCAGTACTTC
CASSLLTGSYEQYF
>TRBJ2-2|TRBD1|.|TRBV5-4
TGTGCCAGCAGCCAAAGGACAGGGGGCTACACCGGGGAGCTGTTTTTT
CASSQRTGGYTGELFF
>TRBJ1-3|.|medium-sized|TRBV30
TGTGCCTGGAAGAGGTCGGGAAACACCATATATTTT
CAWKRSGNTIYF
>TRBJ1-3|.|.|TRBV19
TGTGCCAGTAGTATATTCAACAGCTCTGGAAACACCACATATTTT
CASSIFNSSGNTTYF
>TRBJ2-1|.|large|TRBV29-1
TGCAGCGTTGAAGATCGGAGGGAGTGGGAGTTCTTC
CSVEDRREWEFF
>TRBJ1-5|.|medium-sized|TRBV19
TGTGCCAGTAGTATGTCAGGGGGCAATCAGCCCCAGCATTTT
CASSMSGGNQPQHF
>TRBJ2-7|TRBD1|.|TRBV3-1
TGTGCCAGCAGCCAAGTGACAGGGGAGGTCATGTCCTCCTACGAGCAGTACTTC
CASSQVTGEVMSSYEQYF
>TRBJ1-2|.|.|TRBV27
TGTGCCAGCAGTTTAGGCAACTATGGCTACACCTTC
CASSLGNYGYTF
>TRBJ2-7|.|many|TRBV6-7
TGTGCCAGCAATATGAGGAGGGGGGGTCCCTCCTACGAGCAGTACTTC
CASNMRRGGPSYEQYF
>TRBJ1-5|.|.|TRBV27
TGTGCCAGCAGTTTACGGGGGGCAGGTAATGAGCCCCAGCATTTT
CASSLRGAGNEPQHF
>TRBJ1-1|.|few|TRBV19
TGTGCCAGTAGTATCGGGCAGGGTTACACTGAAGCTTTCTTT
CASSIGQGYTEAFF
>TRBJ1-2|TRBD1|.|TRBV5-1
TGCGCCAGCAGCTTTAGGGGGACAGGGGATGGCTACACCTTC
CASSFRGTGDGYTF
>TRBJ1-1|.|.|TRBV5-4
TGTGCCAGCAGCTTGGAGCAGGGTGGGTACACTGAAGCTTTCTTT
CASSLEQGGYTEAFF
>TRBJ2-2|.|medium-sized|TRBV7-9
TGTGCCAGCAGCTTACCCCCCCGCGGCGAGGACACCGGGGAGCTGTTTTTT
CASSLPPRGEDTGELFF
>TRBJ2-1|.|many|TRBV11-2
TGTGCCAGCAGCTTATTAGGGTATTCCTACAATGAGCAGTTCTTC
CASSLLGYSYNEQFF
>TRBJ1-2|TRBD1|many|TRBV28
TGTGCCAGCAGTTCAAAGCCAGGGGGAGGTGGCTACACCTTC
CASSSKPGGGGYTF
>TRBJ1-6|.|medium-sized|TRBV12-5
TGTGCTAGTGGCCTAGACAGAGCCTATAATTCACCCCTCCACTTT
CASGLDRAYNSPLHF
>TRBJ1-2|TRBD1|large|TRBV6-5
TGTGCCAGCAGTTACCTTGACAGGGAACACTATGGCTACACCTTC
CASSYLDREHYGYTF
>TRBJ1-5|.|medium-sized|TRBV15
TGTGCCACCCAACGCGAGGGTAGTCAGCCCCAGCATTTT
CATQREGSQPQHF
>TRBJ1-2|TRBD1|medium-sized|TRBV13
TGTGCCAGCAGCCGTCCGGGACAGCCCCCCTATGGCTACACCTTC
CASSRPGQPPYGYTF
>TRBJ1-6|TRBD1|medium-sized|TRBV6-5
TGTGCCAGCAGTTACGCAGGGGGCGGTTATTCACCCCTCCACTTT
CASSYAGGGYSPLHF
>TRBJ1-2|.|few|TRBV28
TGTGCCAGCACCCACGGGGGGTTGGGCTACACCTTC
CASTHGGLGYTF
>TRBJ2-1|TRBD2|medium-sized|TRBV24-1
TGTGCCACCAGTGATTTCCAGCGGGGGGACAATGAGCAGTTCTTC
CATSDFQRGDNEQFF
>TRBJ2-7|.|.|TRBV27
TGTGCCAGCAGCCCCGGGGCGAGCTCCTACGGGCAGTACTTC
CASSPGASSYGQYF
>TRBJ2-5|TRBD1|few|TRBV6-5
TGTGCCAGCAGTTACCGGACAGGGGAGGAGACCCAGTACTTC
CASSYRTGEETQYF
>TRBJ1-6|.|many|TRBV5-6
TGTGCCAGCAGCTTATGGCCGCCCGACTATAATTCACCCCTCCACTTT
CASSLWPPDYNSPLHF
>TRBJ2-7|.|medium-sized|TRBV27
TGTGCCAGCAGTTTAGATGCCGGGACCCTCGCCCCCGAGCAGTACTTC
CASSLDAGTLAPEQYF
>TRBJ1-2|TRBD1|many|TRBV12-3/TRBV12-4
TGTGCCAGCAGTTTCCCTGACAGGGTCCCTCTTGGCTACACCTTC
CASSFPDRVPLGYTF
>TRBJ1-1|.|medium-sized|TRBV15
TGTGCCACCAGCAGGGGGGGGGGAGGAACTGAAGCTTTCTTT
CATSRGGGGTEAFF